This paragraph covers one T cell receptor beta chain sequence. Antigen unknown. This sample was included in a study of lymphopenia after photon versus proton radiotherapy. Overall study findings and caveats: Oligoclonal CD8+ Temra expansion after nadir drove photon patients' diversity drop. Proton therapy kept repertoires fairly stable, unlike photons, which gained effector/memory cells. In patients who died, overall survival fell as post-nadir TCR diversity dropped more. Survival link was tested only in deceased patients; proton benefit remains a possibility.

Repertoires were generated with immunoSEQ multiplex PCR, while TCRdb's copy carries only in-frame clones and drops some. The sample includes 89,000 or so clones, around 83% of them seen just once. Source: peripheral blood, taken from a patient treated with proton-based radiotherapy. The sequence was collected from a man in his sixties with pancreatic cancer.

The CDR3 here is CATVGGLNTEAFF. CDR3 sequence (DNA): TGTGCCACCGTTGGGGGCTTGAACACTGAAGCTTTCTTT. J is TRBJ1-1 and V is TRBV6-5, with a tentative D call TRBD1 (6 bases). Germline CDR1 reads MNHEY; CDR2 reads SVGAGI. V was cut by 10 bases and J by 0 bases, with 12 bases left in between. This CDR3 comprises 13 residues.